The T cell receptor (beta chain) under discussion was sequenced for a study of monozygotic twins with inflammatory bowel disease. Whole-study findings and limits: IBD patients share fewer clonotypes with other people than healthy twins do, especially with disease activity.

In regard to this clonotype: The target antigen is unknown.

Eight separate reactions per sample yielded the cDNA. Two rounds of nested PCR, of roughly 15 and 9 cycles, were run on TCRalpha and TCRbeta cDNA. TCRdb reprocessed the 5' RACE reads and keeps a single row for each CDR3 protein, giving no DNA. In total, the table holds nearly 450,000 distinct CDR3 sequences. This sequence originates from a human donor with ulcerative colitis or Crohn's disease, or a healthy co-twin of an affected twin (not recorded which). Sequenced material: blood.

This chain's CDR3 is CSVVRVGLGEQYF. V is TRBV29-1 and J is TRBJ2-7; with no DNA, the TCRdb D assignment of TRBD2 cannot be verified. The V gene's germline CDR1 is SQVTM and CDR2 ANQGSEA. The CDR3 runs 13 residues.